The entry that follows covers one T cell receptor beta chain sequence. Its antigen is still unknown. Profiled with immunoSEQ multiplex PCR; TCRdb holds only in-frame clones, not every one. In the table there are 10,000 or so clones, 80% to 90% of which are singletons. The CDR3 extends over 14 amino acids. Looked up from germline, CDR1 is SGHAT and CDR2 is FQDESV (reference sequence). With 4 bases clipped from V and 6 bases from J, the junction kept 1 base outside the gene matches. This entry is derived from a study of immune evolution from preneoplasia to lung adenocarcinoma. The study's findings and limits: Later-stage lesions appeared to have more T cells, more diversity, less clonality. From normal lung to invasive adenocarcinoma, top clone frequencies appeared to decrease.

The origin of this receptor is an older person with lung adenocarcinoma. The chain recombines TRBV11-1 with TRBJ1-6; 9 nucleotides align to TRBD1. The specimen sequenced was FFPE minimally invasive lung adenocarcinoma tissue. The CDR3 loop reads CASSSGQGNSPLHF. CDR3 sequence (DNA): TGTGCCAGCAGCTCGGGACAGGGTAATTCACCCCTCCACTTT.